Shown below are 5 T cell receptor beta chains from a single sample sequenced in a study of T cells in Graves' hyperthyroidism and ophthalmopathy. Using RNA transcripts as the source, TCR beta CDR3 regions were amplified. First-round RT-PCR of the TCR CDR3 relied on the HTBI primer set. From the multiplex PCR reads, TCRdb called clonotypes with MiXCR, one entry per CDR3 protein. The table records some 500,000 distinct CDR3 sequences, about 16% of them present only once. Sequences were obtained from blood. All receptors come from a woman aged 30 to 39 with Graves' ophthalmopathy.

This clonotype was detected ten times or more. The V gene is TRBV20-1, the J gene TRBJ2-7, with 7 bases fitting TRBD1. In germline, CDR1 is DFQATT, CDR2 SNEGSKA (reference sequence). CDR3 size: 13 residues. V shed 3 bases and J 4 bases; nucleotides not matched to a gene: 6. For the CDR3, the DNA is TGCAGTGCTAGCGGACAGGTTAGGTACGAGCAGTACTTC. Encoded protein: CSASGQVRYEQYF.

This clonotype was counted only a few times. The chain combines TRBV27 with TRBJ1-4, with 7 bases lining up with TRBD1. Germline lookup yields CDR1 MNHEY and CDR2 SMNVEV (reference sequence). The V gene end was trimmed by 5 bases and the J gene end by 1 base; junction bases not matched to a gene: 1. The CDR3 length is 14 residues. In DNA, the CDR3 is TGTGCCAGCAGTCGACAGGGAACTAATGAAAAACTGTTTTTT. Protein product: CASSRQGTNEKLFF.

This clonotype was detected a few times. This CDR3 reads CASRLRQGGALGANVLTF. The CDR3, as DNA: TGTGCCAGTAGATTGAGACAAGGGGGGGCGCTTGGGGCCAACGTCCTGACTTTC. The chain joins TRBV19 to TRBJ2-6; TRBD2 might be the D (7 bases). Germline V gives CDR1 LNHDA, CDR2 SQIVND (reference sequence). V dropped 6 bases and J dropped 3 bases, with 21 bases sitting between them. This CDR3 spans 18 amino acids.

This chain links TRBV2 with TRBJ2-5; tentatively, D is TRBD2 (7 bases). This CDR3 has 16 amino acids. V was cut by 2 bases and J by 2 bases, with 15 bases left in between. Per germline, CDR1 SNHLY and CDR2 FYNNEI. CDR3 residues: CASSEFGGPPQETQYF. CDR3 nucleotides: TGTGCCAGCAGTGAATTCGGGGGGCCCCCTCAAGAGACCCAGTACTTC. Looking up the rest from reference TRBV2 and TRBJ2-5 gives the full variable domain: EPEVTQTPSHQVTQMGQEVILRCVPISNHLYFYWYRQILGQKVEFLVSFYNNEISEKSEIFDDQFSVERPDGSNFTLKIRSTKLEDSAMYFCASSEFGGPPQETQYFGPGTRLLVL.

The chain links TRBV5-6 to TRBJ2-4; D call uncertain. The CDR3 is 15 amino acids. V lost 6 bases to trimming and J lost 1 base, with 14 bases between them. Germline lookup yields CDR1 SGHDT and CDR2 YYEEEE. The CDR3 sequence is CASTRIENAKNIQYF. The DNA for the CDR3 is TGTGCCAGCACCAGGATCGAAAATGCCAAAAACATTCAGTACTTC.